The sequence of this T cell receptor (beta chain) was determined in a study of a mutant IDH1 vaccine in newly diagnosed glioma. On the study more broadly: Patients came in for eight vaccinations, in weeks 1, 3, 5, 7, 11, 15, 19 and 23. Beginning 4-6 weeks after radiotherapy alone, or with temozolomide cycles, vaccination took place. Most patients had radiochemotherapy with temozolomide before enrollment; others had one alone. Study-level results: With respect to changes in top peripheral T cell clonotypes, pseudoprogression seemed unrelated.

A remark on this clone: The antigen remains undetermined.

The CDR3 totals 11 residues. V lost 5 bases, J lost 9 bases, and 8 bases lay in between. The germline CDR1 and CDR2 sequences are SNHLY and FYNNEI. Indicated time point: week 23, last vaccination. Vaccine doses each comprised 300 ug of mutant IDH1 20-mer peptide, with topical imiquimod. The repertoire was sequenced with immunoSEQ multiplex PCR; TCRdb's copy has only in-frame clones and lacks some. The sample lists approximately 35,000 clones, roughly 90% occurring once. The receptor was isolated from a man in his forties with glioma. The chain combines TRBV2 with TRBJ2-1; D is undetermined. The source material was PBMCs, sampled from a glioma patient whose treatment included an IDH1 peptide vaccine. This CDR3 is CASSSEVEQFF. The CDR3 DNA sequence: TGTGCCAGCAGTAGCGAGGTTGAGCAGTTCTTC.